The source of this TCR beta chain is a study of shared clonotypes between healthy human individuals. Assay used: immunoSEQ multiplex PCR; TCRdb lists only in-frame clones, some missing. The sample yields 1,400,000 or so clones, approximately 98.5% seen once. Trimming left V 7 bases short and J 5 bases short, with 9 bases between. Germline values: CDR1 MNHNY, CDR2 SVGAGI (reference sequence). CDR3 length: 11 amino acids. The sequenced sample was naive CD4+ T cells sorted from blood. As to subset: CD45RA+ positively selected. V and J are TRBV6-6 and TRBJ2-7; D perhaps matches TRBD2 (5 bases). The TCR originated in a man younger than 40 in good health. CDR3 amino acids: CASTGIHEQYF. The CDR3 bases are TGTGCCAGCACCGGGATCCACGAGCAGTACTTC.